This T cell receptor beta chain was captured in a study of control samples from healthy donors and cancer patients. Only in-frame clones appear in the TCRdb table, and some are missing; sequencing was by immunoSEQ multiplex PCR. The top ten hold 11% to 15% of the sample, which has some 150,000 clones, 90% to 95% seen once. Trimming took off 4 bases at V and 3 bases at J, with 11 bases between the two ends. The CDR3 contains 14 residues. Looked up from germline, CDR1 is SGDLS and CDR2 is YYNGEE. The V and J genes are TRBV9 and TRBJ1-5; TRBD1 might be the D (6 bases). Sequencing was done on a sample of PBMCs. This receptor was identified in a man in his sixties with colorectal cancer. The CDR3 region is CASSTRTDNQPQHF. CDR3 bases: TGTGCCAGCAGCACTCGGACAGACAATCAGCCCCAGCATTTT.